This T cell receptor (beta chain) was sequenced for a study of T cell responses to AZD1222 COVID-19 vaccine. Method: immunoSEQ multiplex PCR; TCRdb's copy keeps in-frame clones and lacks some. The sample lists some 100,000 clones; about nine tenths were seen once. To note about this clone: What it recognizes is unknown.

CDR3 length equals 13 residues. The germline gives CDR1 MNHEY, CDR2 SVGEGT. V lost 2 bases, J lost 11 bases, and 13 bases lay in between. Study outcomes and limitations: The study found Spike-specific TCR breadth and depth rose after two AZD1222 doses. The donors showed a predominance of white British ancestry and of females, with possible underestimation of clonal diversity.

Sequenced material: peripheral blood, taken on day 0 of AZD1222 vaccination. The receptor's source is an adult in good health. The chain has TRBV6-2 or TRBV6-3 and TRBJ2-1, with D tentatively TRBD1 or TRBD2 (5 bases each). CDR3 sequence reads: CASSYPGTEKQFF. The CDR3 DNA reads TGTGCCAGCAGTTACCCCGGGACCGAGAAGCAGTTCTTC.